These 30 T cell receptor beta chains came from one sample sequenced in a study of low-dose radiotherapy and immunotherapy resistance in tumors. Time point defined: after trial treatment. Noted treatment: LDRT plus nivolumab, ipilimumab, low-dose cyclophosphamide and aspirin (RACIN trial). First-strand cDNA used TRAV- and TRBV-specific primers, covering alpha and beta chains. TCRs underwent 20 PCR cycles of amplification with a constant-region primer and V-primer adapter. TCRdb ran MiXCR on the reads and lists one entry per CDR3 protein. The sample carries roughly 32,000 distinct CDR3 sequences, 45% to 50% recorded once. The material was PBMCs, obtained after low-dose radiotherapy plus immunotherapy. These receptors were collected from a male donor with gallbladder cancer.

About this clonotype: This likely reflects a read error, since a far larger clone is one base away. The J gene is TRBJ2-7, the V gene TRBV5-1; possible D gene TRBD2, 6 bases. Germline-derived CDR1 and CDR2 are SGHRS and YFSETQ. This CDR3 is built from 12 residues. CDR3 DNA sequence: TGTGCCATCAGCTCGGGACTTACCGAGCATTACTTC. It translates to CAISSGLTEHYF.

By proportion, this clonotype is medium-sized (0.01 to 0.1%). V usage is TRBV5-1 and J usage is TRBJ1-1; the D gene is possibly TRBD1 (5 bases). The CDR3 length is 15 residues. Germline V gene lookup returns CDR1 SGHRS and CDR2 YFSETQ. V lost 2 bases and J 5 bases, leaving 16 bases between the germline ends. The CDR3 loop reads CASSFSPGPGTEAFF. The CDR3 nucleotides are TGCGCCAGCAGCTTCTCCCCGGGGCCTGGGACTGAAGCTTTCTTT.

A remark on this clonotype: A far bigger clonotype differs at one base, so this is likely a read error. The chain joins TRBV28 to TRBJ2-1; 8 bases line up with TRBD1. The CDR3 is 16 amino acids. Per the germline V gene, CDR1 is MDHEN and CDR2 is SYDVKM. J lost 10 bases, V lost 3 bases, and 14 bases had no gene match. The CDR3 DNA reads TGTGCCAGCAGTTTTCTAGGACAGGGTCTCTCCTACGAGCAGTTCTTC. It codes for CASSFLGQGLSYEQFF.

This clonotype was seen only a few times. The V gene is TRBV2, the J gene TRBJ2-3; no firm D call. CDR1 SNHLY and CDR2 FYNNEI come from the germline V gene. The CDR3 has 13 residues. Trimming left V 8 bases short and J 5 bases short, with 14 bases between. This chain's CDR3 is CASDSVWGDTQYF. In nucleotides, the CDR3 is TGTGCCAGCGACTCAGTGTGGGGAGATACGCAGTATTTT.

J is TRBJ2-1 and V is TRBV5-4; 11 bases line up with TRBD2. Per the germline V gene, CDR1 is SGHNT and CDR2 is YYREEE (reference sequence). V lost 0 bases, J lost 1 base, and 0 bases stayed unmatched. The CDR3 is 16 amino acids. CDR3 sequence: CASSLGTSGSYNEQFF. The CDR3 DNA sequence: TGTGCCAGCAGCTTGGGGACTAGCGGGTCCTACAATGAGCAGTTCTTC.

DNA of the CDR3: TGTGCAACTGCCCCGGGACAGGTGAACACTGAAGCTTTCTTT. Protein sequence: CATAPGQVNTEAFF. V gene TRBV10-3 combines with J gene TRBJ1-1, with 8 nucleotides matching TRBD1. The germline CDR1 and CDR2 sequences are ENHRY and SYGVKD. The CDR3 is 14 residues long.

This clonotype is medium-sized. The chain uses TRBV23-1 and TRBJ1-5, with no clear D. TRBV23-1 is an open reading frame whose function is uncertain. V shed 2 bases and J shed 2 bases, with 13 bases lying between them. The CDR3 covers 16 residues. The CDR3 DNA sequence: TGCGCCAGCAGTCAAAAGGCCCGGATTGGCAATCAGCCCCAGCATTTT. Encoded protein: CASSQKARIGNQPQHF.

Many counts were recorded for this clonotype. The rearrangement uses TRBV25-1 and TRBJ2-4; no reliable D call. CDR3 length: 14 amino acids. Per germline, CDR1 MGHDK and CDR2 SYGVNS. V dropped 6 bases and J dropped 0 bases, with 9 bases sitting between them. As DNA, the CDR3 is TGTGCCAGCAGCGACGCCGGAGCCAAAAACATTCAGTACTTC. Translating it yields CASSDAGAKNIQYF.

This clonotype is classed as medium-sized. The rearrangement joins TRBV7-9 to TRBJ2-7; TRBD2 might be the D (6 bases). CDR3 size: 18 residues. Germline values: CDR1 SEHNR, CDR2 FQNEAQ (reference sequence). The V end was cut by 5 bases, the J end by 6 bases, with 29 bases between. CDR3 nucleotides: TGTGCCAGCAGCCCCGAGATTGGGGAGCGGGCCCCCTTGTCCGAGCAGTACTTC. Protein product: CASSPEIGERAPLSEQYF.

In its sample, this clonotype was seen a few times. This chain joins TRBV5-1 and TRBJ2-1; D is uncertain. Looked up from germline, CDR1 is SGHRS and CDR2 is YFSETQ. The CDR3 contains 12 residues. Trimming left V 4 bases short and J 6 bases short, with 8 bases between. The CDR3 loop is CASSDSGNEQFF. For the CDR3, the DNA is TGCGCCAGCAGCGACTCCGGCAATGAGCAGTTCTTC.

In its sample, this clonotype is medium-sized. The V and J genes are TRBV15 and TRBJ2-1; TRBD1 matches at 8 bases. This CDR3 contains 16 residues. Germline CDR1 is LNHNV and CDR2 is YYDKDF (reference sequence). With 4 bases clipped from V and 8 bases from J, the junction kept 13 bases outside the gene matches. The CDR3 DNA sequence: TGTGCCACCAGCACACCGAGAGGACAGGGTCGTCATGAGCAGTTCTTC. Translation gives CATSTPRGQGRHEQFF.

V and J are TRBV5-4 and TRBJ2-7; 9 positions agree with TRBD2. This CDR3 region has 15 residues. V gave up 2 bases and J gave up 6 bases; unmatched junction bases: 9. Germline V CDR1 and CDR2: SGHNT, YYREEE (reference sequence). CDR3 bases: TGTGCCAGCAGCTTTCCGGGACTAGCTACCCGCGAGCAGTACTTC. Its translation: CASSFPGLATREQYF.

The sample holds a few counts of this clonotype. This chain joins TRBV7-2 and TRBJ2-5, with 8 bases lining up with TRBD2. Germline-derived CDR1 and CDR2 are SGHTA and FQGNSA. This CDR3 contains 18 residues. J was trimmed by 0 bases and V by 1 base; bases with no gene match: 10. The chain's CDR3 is CASSLGVSRGGYQETQYF. The CDR3 DNA sequence: TGTGCCAGCAGCTTAGGGGTTTCCCGGGGGGGGTACCAAGAGACCCAGTACTTC.

This clonotype was picked up many times. The J gene is TRBJ2-7, the V gene TRBV7-2, with D perhaps matching TRBD2 (6 bases). The CDR3 has 15 residues. The germline V and J ends were trimmed by 3 bases and 0 bases, with 12 bases remaining between them. Germline V lookup: CDR1 SGHTA, CDR2 FQGNSA. The CDR3 coding sequence is TGTGCCAGCAGCTTTTCAGGGACTGGCTCCTACGAGCAGTACTTC. This encodes CASSFSGTGSYEQYF.

Worth noting for this clonotype: A far more abundant clone sits one base away, making this likely a read error. The gene calls are TRBV13 and TRBJ1-2; no clear D. CDR1 is PRHDT, CDR2 FYEKMQ, per germline (reference sequence). The CDR3 consists of 13 residues. The CDR3 loop is CANSPTKDYGYTF. The CDR3 DNA reads TGTGCCAACAGCCCCACAAAAGACTATGGCTACACCTTC.

This clonotype was detected a few times. The chain joins TRBV18 to TRBJ1-5, with a tentative D call TRBD1 (5 bases). CDR1 and CDR2 (germline): KGHSH, LQKENI. V lost 2 bases, J lost 9 bases, and 8 bases lay in between. This CDR3 region has 12 residues. Here the CDR3 DNA reads TGTGCCAGCTCACCAGAAAGGGGGCCCCAGCATTTT. This codes for CASSPERGPQHF.

This clonotype was found a few times. This sequence joins TRBV28 and TRBJ2-1; 13 nucleotides align to TRBD2. V shed 2 bases and J 0 bases; nucleotides not matched to a gene: 4. The CDR3 has 18 amino acids. Looked up from germline, CDR1 is MDHEN and CDR2 is SYDVKM. For the CDR3, the DNA is TGTGCCAGCAGTTTACTACTAGCGGGAGGGAGCTCCTACAATGAGCAGTTCTTC. It yields the protein CASSLLLAGGSSYNEQFF.

The rearrangement joins TRBV7-2 to TRBJ1-1; 9 bases agree with TRBD1. V lost 3 bases to trimming and J lost 4 bases; unmatched junction nucleotides: 6. The germline V gene has CDR1 SGHTA and CDR2 FQGNSA. This CDR3 comprises 15 residues. The CDR3 DNA sequence: TGTGCCAGCAGCTTCACAGGGGGCAGGGCCACTGAAGCTTTCTTT. Protein sequence: CASSFTGGRATEAFF.

A remark on this clonotype: The likely explanation is a read error, given a far larger clone one base away. The rearrangement joins TRBV12-2 to TRBJ2-7; TRBD2, the table's D call, lacks a check against the DNA. TRBV12-2 is a pseudogene locus. This CDR3 has 13 residues. DNA of the CDR3: TGTGCCAACAACCGACCGGGGAGGGACGGGCAGTACTTC. It translates to CANNRPGRDGQYF.

As concerns this clonotype: This may come from a read error, since a much larger clone is one base off. The V gene is TRBV27, the J gene TRBJ2-7, with D unresolved. The CDR3 consists of 15 residues. The germline CDR1 and CDR2 sequences are MNHEY and SMNVEV (reference sequence). CDR3 sequence: CASSLFPNRPYGQYF. The CDR3 DNA is TGTGCCAGCAGTTTATTTCCCAATAGACCCTACGGGCAGTACTTC.

The chain carries TRBV6-8 and TRBJ1-1; 7 bases line up with TRBD1. J was trimmed by 11 bases and V by 5 bases; bases with no gene match: 11. The CDR3 is 13 residues long. Germline loops: CDR1 MNHGY, CDR2 SAAAGT. The CDR3 DNA reads as TGTGCCAGCAGTCCCTCAGGGACAGTGTACGCTTTCTTT. Translation gives CASSPSGTVYAFF.

This clonotype qualifies as medium-sized. CDR3 sequence (DNA): TGTGCCAGCAATTTTTTTGGGCGGGAGACCCAGTACTTC. Protein: CASNFFGRETQYF. The chain is built from TRBV28 and TRBJ2-5; no definite D call. The CDR3 runs to 13 residues. Germline CDR1 reads MDHEN; CDR2 reads SYDVKM. Deletions cut 7 bases from V and 5 bases from J, with 14 bases between.

V and J are TRBV3-1 and TRBJ2-2, with TRBD2 matching 8 bases. This CDR3 contains 15 residues. V lost 4 bases and J lost 7; bases outside the gene matches: 8. The germline gives CDR1 LGHDT, CDR2 YNNKEL (reference sequence). The CDR3 spells CASSLTSGRIGELFF. DNA of the CDR3: TGTGCCAGCAGCCTGACAAGCGGGAGAATCGGGGAGCTGTTTTTT.

This clonotype occurred many times. This sequence joins TRBV28 and TRBJ1-1; TRBD1 might be the D (5 bases). The CDR3 sequence is 13 residues long. V was cut by 5 bases and J by 11 bases, with 18 bases left in between. CDR1 and CDR2 (germline): MDHEN, SYDVKM. DNA of the CDR3: TGTGCCAGCAGTGGGCTGGTGACAGCTAATGCTTTCTTT. Its translation is CASSGLVTANAFF.

The V and J genes are TRBV5-8 and TRBJ1-5; the D is unclear. The CDR3 runs to 15 residues. The V gene's germline CDR1 is SGHTS and CDR2 YDEGEE. Trimming pared 6 bases from V and 1 base from J, leaving 14 bases between. The CDR3 loop reads CASTSEGVSNQPQHF. For the CDR3, the DNA is TGTGCCAGCACCTCGGAGGGAGTGAGCAATCAGCCCCAGCATTTT.

This clonotype was seen many times. This chain links TRBV28 with TRBJ2-7; maybe TRBD1 (6 bases). V was cut by 4 bases and J by 2 bases, with 15 bases left in between. Germline V gene lookup returns CDR1 MDHEN and CDR2 SYDVKM. The CDR3 length is 15 residues. The DNA for the CDR3 is TGTGCCAGCAGTTCCTCAGCAGGGGCGGCCTACGAGCAGTACTTC. Its protein product is CASSSSAGAAYEQYF. The whole variable domain, filled in from reference TRBV28 and TRBJ2-7, reads DVKVTQSSRYLVKRTGEKVFLECVQDMDHENMFWYRQDPGLGLRLIYFSYDVKMKEKGDIPEGYSVSREKKERFSLILESASTNQTSMYLCASSSSAGAAYEQYFGPGTRLTVT.

This clonotype was seen a handful of times. J is TRBJ2-7 and V is TRBV11-2; TRBD2 aligns across 7 bases. The CDR3 totals 15 residues. Looked up from germline, CDR1 is SGHAT and CDR2 is FQNNGV. J gave up 5 bases and V 1 base, and 8 bases lay outside the gene matches. CDR3 nucleotide sequence: TGTGCCAGCAGCTTAGGTCGTGCGGGAGATCACGAGCAGTACTTC. Translating gives CASSLGRAGDHEQYF.

This clonotype has at least ten counts. The V and J genes are TRBV7-2 and TRBJ2-3, with 11 bases matching TRBD2. The germline V gene has CDR1 SGHTA and CDR2 FQGNSA. The length of the CDR3 is 16 residues. The junction had 8 bases not matched to a gene; V was cut back by 5 bases and J by 4 bases. The CDR3 region has the DNA TGTGCCAGCAGCCTCCTAGCGGGGGGCCAATCAGATACGCAGTATTTT. This translates into CASSLLAGGQSDTQYF.

The genes are TRBV11-1 and TRBJ2-1, with 8 nucleotides matching TRBD1. The germline CDR1 and CDR2 sequences are SGHAT and FQDESV (reference sequence). V shed 4 bases and J 9 bases; nucleotides not matched to a gene: 14. The CDR3 runs 16 residues. CDR3 region: CASSSTGQGGLFEQFF. CDR3 in DNA: TGTGCCAGCAGCTCAACTGGACAGGGCGGGTTGTTTGAGCAGTTCTTC.

As to this clonotype: A far larger clone is one nucleotide away, so this likely arose from a read error. The chain uses TRBV7-3 and TRBJ1-4; possibly TRBD1 for D (6 bases). Germline CDR1 and CDR2: SGHTA and FQGTGA. There are 15 residues in the CDR3. The germline V and J ends were trimmed by 3 bases and 7 bases, with 15 bases remaining between them. CDR3 nucleotide sequence: TGTGCCAGCAGCTTTGATCTAGAGACAGGTGAAAAACTGTTTTTT. Translating gives CASSFDLETGEKLFF.